This T cell receptor (beta chain) was found in a study of Tregs in tolerant kidney transplant recipients. V lost 4 bases and J lost 0, with 10 bases in between. Germline CDR1 is SNHLY and CDR2 is FYNNEI. The CDR3 spans 15 residues. Assay used: immunoSEQ multiplex PCR; TCRdb lists only in-frame clones, some missing. The data contain 75,000 to 85,000 clones, approximately 90% of them singletons. The origin of this receptor is a human donor who received a combined kidney and bone marrow transplant. This material consisted of Tregs from blood, taken before the transplant. The gene calls are TRBV2 and TRBJ1-5; the D is unclear. The CDR3 DNA is TGTGCCAGCAGTGCCAGGACCGATAGCAATCAGCCCCAGCATTTT. It translates to CASSARTDSNQPQHF.